This TCR beta chain stems from a study of blood T cell repertoires in COVID-19. Study summary: Both acute and convalescent COVID-19 samples were obtained from the United States, Italy and Spain. Sample material is recorded as cDNA or gDNA derived from T cells, B-cell-depleted T cells, or PBMCs.

The V gene's germline CDR1 is SGHNT and CDR2 YENEEA. Trimming stripped 1 base from V and 8 bases from J, with 15 bases between. This CDR3 is 15 amino acids long. Sequencing was performed with immunoSEQ multiplex PCR; in TCRdb, only in-frame clones are kept and a portion is missing. Altogether about 210,000 clones are present, 87% being singletons, with the ten largest covering 7% to 8.5%. Study members were between roughly 18 and 89 years old and lived in some 26 US regions. The TCR originated in a man aged 25-45 years in a cohort exposed to, infected with or recovered from COVID-19 (not recorded which). Sequencing used PBMCs or T cells enriched from blood (not recorded which). The J gene is TRBJ2-1, the V gene TRBV11-3; a possible D gene is TRBD2 (6 bases). CDR3 sequence reads: CASSLAGEARYEQFF. In DNA, the CDR3 is TGTGCCAGCAGCTTAGCGGGAGAAGCCAGATATGAGCAGTTCTTC.